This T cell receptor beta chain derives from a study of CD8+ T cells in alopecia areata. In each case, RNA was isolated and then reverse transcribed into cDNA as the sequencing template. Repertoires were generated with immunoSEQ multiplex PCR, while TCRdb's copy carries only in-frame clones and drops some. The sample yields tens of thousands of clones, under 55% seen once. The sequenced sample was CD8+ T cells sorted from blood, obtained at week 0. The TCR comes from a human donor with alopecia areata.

In DNA, the CDR3 is TGTGCCAGCAGTTACTCCACTAGCGTGAACACCGGGGAGCTGTTTTTT. This translates into CASSYSTSVNTGELFF. This chain links TRBV6-5 with TRBJ2-2, with 7 bases matching TRBD2. The CDR3 has 16 residues. Germline assignment: CDR1 MNHEY and CDR2 SVGAGI. With V trimmed by 0 bases and J by 1 base, 2 bases remained unmatched.